This TCR beta chain was profiled in a study of blood T cell repertoires in COVID-19. In its sample, this clone was seen once. The CDR3 spans 16 residues. Germline loops: CDR1 SEHNR, CDR2 FQNEAQ (reference sequence). Between the trimmed V and J ends, which lost 0 bases and 5 bases, there was a span of 11 bases. Clones were sequenced by immunoSEQ multiplex PCR, and TCRdb holds only the in-frame ones, with some missing. The sample records under 150,000 clones, over 75% being singletons. The sequenced material came from peripheral blood. The chain has TRBV7-9 and TRBJ1-6; possibly TRBD1 for D (5 bases). The origin of this receptor is a woman between 65 and 79 years old who had recovered from COVID-19. The CDR3 nucleotides are TGTGCCAGCAGCTTAGCGGCGGGGACTAATAATTCACCCCTCCACTTT. This translates into CASSLAAGTNNSPLHF.